This TCR beta chain appears in the sequencing data of a study of blood T cell repertoires in COVID-19 (dated by TCRdb to about 2020). For the study in its entirety: Samples from collaborators originated in the United States, Italy and Spain and spanned both the acute and convalescent phases of COVID-19. The material from the prospective study consisted of cDNA or gDNA derived from T cells, B-cell-depleted T cells, or PBMCs. Deeply sampled blood TCRbeta repertoires from subjects exposed to, actively infected with, or recovered from COVID-19 were included in the dataset. The repertoires were released in a freely available public database intended as a resource for research on the immune response to SARS-CoV-2. Samples were obtained from the ongoing ImmuneRACE study (first 160 participants) and from roughly 1,300 subjects provided by 6 global collaborators. Nearly every sample came with metadata listing a de-identified subject ID, COVID-19 status, age in years and sex. Where available, HLA class I and class II types were obtained from metadata supplied by the sample provider rather than from assay-based typing.

As regards this clone: The antigen it recognizes is unknown. No clone much larger than this one lies a single base away; base qualities are absent.

Study-wide conclusions, independent of this receptor: Clinical and demographic metadata were provided uncurated, with the amount varying by source and participant.

From its cysteine to its phenylalanine, the CDR3 spans 11 amino acids. CDR3 DNA is the only sequence kept; it has 33 bases, read in frame from the first base. From the germline V gene, CDR1 is MNHEY and CDR2 is SVGAGI. V is clipped by 10 bases and J by 8 bases, and the sequence between their germline boundaries is 11 bases long. TCRbeta CDR3 regions were amplified from genomic DNA by means of the immunoSEQ Assay, a bias-controlled multiplex PCR. For the original study's pipeline: Within the assay, amplification of reference gene primers was used to estimate how many nucleated cells each sample contained. To quantify the absolute abundance of each unique TCRbeta CDR3 rearrangement, sequence reads were collapsed and filtered. For each sample, productive Simpson clonality was calculated as the square root of Simpson's diversity index across productive rearrangements. In its TCRdb copy, this immuneACCESS table keeps in-frame sequences only and misses some clones. Where compared with another copy, unresolved V genes explain less than half of these, and the others have no known cause. That table is the source of V, J and clone size, and D and trimming were worked out from the DNA. The sample yields tens of thousands of clones; more than 85% were counted once. 3% to 4% of the sample lies in the top ten.

Whole blood was collected in K2EDTA tubes by collaborating institutions according to the institutions' own protocols. Collaborator samples were shipped for TCRbeta analysis as frozen whole blood, isolated PBMCs, or DNA extracted from either sample type. The rearrangement joined TRBV6-5 to TRBJ1-4; a weak D assignment points to TRBD1 (5 bases agree). Sequencing was done on a sample of peripheral blood. The sequence came from a middle-aged man with acute or convalescent COVID-19. The sequence in DNA is TGTGCCACCAGGAGGACAGAAAAACTGTTTTTT. Protein translation: CATRRTEKLFF.